One T cell receptor beta chain is described in this entry. Which antigen it targets is not known. Base-call qualities are not available, and no considerably larger clone is one nucleotide away. These data belong to a study of identical twins (dated by TCRdb to the mid-2010s). In terms of the full investigation: To test whether fetal clonotypes persist, the study used deep sequencing on TCR alpha and beta repertoires from monozygotic twins, unrelated adults of various ages, and cord blood. To rule out contamination, the twin experiments were replicated at different times with different library preparation protocols.

All donors were healthy Caucasians. The twin cohort consisted of three pairs of female monozygotic twins, all aged about 18 to 30 years. RNA for TCR libraries was isolated from peripheral blood mononuclear cells. Overall study results and their limits: Compared with coincidental sharing between unrelated individuals, out-of-frame TCR alpha sequences shared between twins had an excess of sequences with low generation probability. Zero-insertion analyses could be partly confounded by invariant T cells such as MAIT and iNKT, though diverse VJ usage argued against such confounding for most clonotypes. Because the same donors could not be followed over many years, the conclusions depended on cross-sectional statistical analysis. Excess twin sharing in beta out-of-frame sequences was weaker because fewer shared sequences lowered the signal-to-noise ratio. In monozygotic twins, out-of-frame TCR alpha sharing was systematically underestimated by recombination models, although the models agreed with sharing between unrelated individuals. Fewer insertions were carried by abundant cord blood beta clonotypes, a similar but weaker trend appeared in young adult naive repertoires, and no such trend appeared in memory repertoires.

Libraries were built with 5' RACE. Sequencing relied on an Illumina HiSeq 2000. A universal primer binding site was introduced by template switching, and a unique molecular identifier was present in the final cDNA, enabling accurate counting of TCR cDNA molecules. Specific primers in the conserved constant-segment region were used to synthesize first-strand cDNA for the TCR alpha and beta chains. To control for contamination, every cDNA library carried two barcodes: a SMART-Mk sample barcode plus Illumina barcodes. TruSeq adapter sequences, together with Illumina sample barcodes, were added in two successive PCR steps. The Illumina HiSeq platform was used with custom primers to sequence TCR alpha and beta cDNA libraries. As for how the authors treated the data: Raw reads were processed with MiGEC to extract unique molecular identifiers, and MiXCR was used to determine CDR3 positions. Recombination models were inferred per individual with the repgenHMM and IGoR tools using an EM algorithm. The analysis of shared clonotypes was done with the tcR package in R, with sharing normalized by the product of cloneset sizes. To study raw recombination without the effects of thymic and clonal selection, out-of-frame nonproductive sequences were analyzed. TCRdb took the public reads, trimmed them with fastp at Q25, ran MiXCR for clone calling and kept in-frame beta chains. Every distinct CDR3 protein forms one entry, paired with its most common genes and DNA. The V and J calls, along with clone size, are taken from TCRdb and not from the paper's own processing. For this sample there are roughly 770,000 distinct CDR3 sequences; 15% to 20% appear just once. Less than 15% of the sample belongs to the ten largest clones.

Taken from cysteine to phenylalanine, the CDR3 has 12 residues. CDR3 DNA is the only sequence kept; it has 36 bases, read in frame from the first base. V drops 4 bases and J drops 5 bases, leaving 8 bases in between. Via the germline V gene, CDR1 is SNHLY and CDR2 FYNNEI. The same data also contributed to another study, on T cells expressing NK-cell markers. The second paper states: Three sorted T-cell subsets (CD3+CD56+NKG2C+, CD3+CD56+NKG2C- and CD3+CD56-NKG2C+) from eight donors had their TCR beta-chain repertoires profiled. Among the eight sequenced donors, only one was HCMV-seronegative, while the other seven were HCMV-seropositive. To restrict sorting to alphabetaTCR-expressing T cells, an anti-gammadeltaTCR antibody was added in several experiments. For six donors, the dominant CD3+CD56+NKG2C+ clonotypes were among the top 10 CD8+ clonotypes and accounted for roughly 1.0-8% of CD8+ T cells. Those dominant clonotypes were again the most abundant among CD3+CD56-NKG2C+ cells in a handful of donors, at about 25-60.1%. Whether the expanded NKG2C-expressing T cell clones were specific for HCMV antigens was left unclear. All eight donors whose samples were sequenced were randomly selected healthy volunteers, three of them men and five women. HCMV-specific IgG was detected in serum with a commercial ELISA kit to determine HCMV serostatus. For six donors, bulk peripheral blood T-cell repertoires were additionally sequenced from unsorted PBMC. MIGEC was used to demultiplex reads and group the reads by UMI, and MiTCR was used to assemble and quantify clonotypes. To exclude erroneous sequences, any TCR cDNA sequence not supported by at least two reads was discarded. The tcR package was used for downstream repertoire analysis, and clonotypes were matched across fractions by CDR3 nucleotide sequence plus V segment. VDJmatch was used to annotate antigen specificity against VDJdb, with one amino acid substitution allowed in CDR3.

This sequence uses TRBV2 and TRBJ1-1; TRBD1 is perhaps the D gene, given 6 matching bases. This sequence originates from a woman aged 18 to 35 in good health. The sequencing sample was made of PBMCs. The nucleotide sequence is TGTGCCAGCAGTGGACAGGTAACTGAAGCTTTCTTT. Translated, this is CASSGQVTEAFF.